The 24 T cell receptor beta chains below all came from one sample that was sequenced in a study of T-cell memory formation after mild COVID-19. TCRdb called the 5' RACE reads again in MiXCR, with one record for every CDR3 protein. Of 560,000 or so distinct CDR3 sequences in the sample, around 16% were seen once. What was sequenced was PBMCs or a T cell subset sorted from them (not recorded which). The receptors come from an adult woman who had mild COVID-19 (a few samples of this study predate the infection). Cell type and time point are not known.

The J gene is TRBJ2-7, the V gene TRBV27; tentatively, D is TRBD2 (7 bases). V was trimmed by 3 bases and J by 6 bases, leaving 18 bases between them. CDR1 and CDR2 (germline): MNHEY, SMNVEV (reference sequence). This CDR3 spans 15 amino acids. The CDR3 sequence: CASSFRGRGAGEQYF. CDR3 in DNA: TGTGCCAGCAGTTTCCGGGGACGGGGGGCGGGCGAGCAGTACTTC.

This clonotype has only a few counts. The chain has TRBV5-6 and TRBJ1-2; no clear D gene. With 3 bases removed from V and 4 bases from J, the gap between germline ends came to 16 bases. CDR1 is SGHDT and CDR2 is YYEEEE in the germline V gene. The CDR3 runs to 15 residues. CDR3 in amino acids: CASSYRALKRYGYTF. DNA of the CDR3: TGTGCCAGCAGCTACCGGGCCCTAAAACGCTATGGCTACACCTTC.

The V gene is TRBV5-5, the J gene TRBJ2-5, with 7 bases matching TRBD1. The V gene end was trimmed by 3 bases and the J gene end by 1 base; junction bases not matched to a gene: 3. The CDR3 loop spans 14 amino acids. Germline CDR1 and CDR2: SGHKS and YYEKEE (reference sequence). The DNA for the CDR3 is TGTGCCAGCAGCTCGGGGACAGTCCAAGAGACCCAGTACTTC. It codes for CASSSGTVQETQYF.

V is TRBV5-5 and J is TRBJ2-7, with D hard to call. Trimming removed 4 bases from V and 5 bases from J, with 16 bases in between. This CDR3 is 14 amino acids long. CDR1 and CDR2 from the germline V gene are SGHKS and YYEKEE (reference sequence). The chain's CDR3 is CASSVWAGGNEQYF. The CDR3 bases are TGTGCCAGCAGCGTATGGGCCGGCGGCAACGAGCAGTACTTC.

This clonotype was observed a handful of times. The gene calls are TRBV9 and TRBJ2-2; no clear D. The CDR3 extends over 13 amino acids. Germline V CDR1 and CDR2: SGDLS, YYNGEE. V gave up 2 bases and J gave up 6 bases, with 8 bases separating them. This CDR3 is CASSVVEAGELFF. The DNA for the CDR3 is TGTGCCAGCAGCGTGGTTGAGGCCGGGGAGCTGTTTTTT.

A few counts support this clonotype. This sequence joins TRBV6-1 and TRBJ2-7; 10 bases line up with TRBD2. This CDR3 region has 15 residues. Germline V gene data show CDR1 as MNHNS and CDR2 as SASEGT. Trimming at V came to 2 bases and at J to 4 bases, leaving 5 bases not matched to a gene. The chain's CDR3 is CASSEYIAGGYEQYF. The DNA of the CDR3 is TGTGCCAGCAGTGAATACATAGCGGGAGGTTACGAGCAGTACTTC.

Here the CDR3 DNA reads TGCGCCAGCAGCCAAGAGGGGGGTTCCGGAAACACCATATATTTT. This gives the protein CASSQEGGSGNTIYF. The chain employs TRBV4-3 and TRBJ1-3; D is perhaps TRBD1 (5 bases). The CDR3 totals 15 residues. Per germline, CDR1 LGHNA and CDR2 YSLEER. Trimming took off 0 bases at V and 4 bases at J, with 10 bases between the two ends.

This chain joins TRBV29-1 and TRBJ1-1; D possibly corresponds to TRBD1 (6 bases). The CDR3 sequence is 12 residues long. Germline assignment: CDR1 SQVTM and CDR2 ANQGSEA. V was pared by 0 bases and J by 9 bases, with 11 bases between. CDR3: CSVEDPGAQAFF. CDR3 nucleotides: TGCAGCGTTGAAGATCCAGGGGCGCAAGCTTTCTTT.

This clonotype has just a few counts. The rearrangement links TRBV5-1 to TRBJ2-7; weak D call: TRBD1 (5 bases). Germline V gene lookup returns CDR1 SGHRS and CDR2 YFSETQ. CDR3 size: 18 residues. Trimming took off 3 bases at V and 0 bases at J, with 22 bases between the two ends. For the CDR3, the DNA is TGCGCCAGCAGCTGGGGCGTAAGGCGCGGTACGATCTCCTACGAGCAGTACTTC. Its protein is CASSWGVRRGTISYEQYF.

This chain links TRBV14 with TRBJ2-1; no reliable D call. This CDR3 is 15 amino acids long. Trimming took 0 bases from V and 0 from J, leaving 6 bases between them. Germline loops: CDR1 SGHDN, CDR2 FVKESK. The DNA of the CDR3 is TGTGCCAGCAGCCAAGACAGTGACTCCTACAATGAGCAGTTCTTC. It yields the protein CASSQDSDSYNEQFF.

The chain is built from TRBV3-1 and TRBJ2-2; D unresolved. The V gene lost 2 bases and the J gene lost 6 bases, with 7 bases spanning the gap. The CDR3 runs to 13 residues. Looked up from germline, CDR1 is LGHDT and CDR2 is YNNKEL (reference sequence). In nucleotides, the CDR3 is TGTGCCAGCAGCCAATACACCCCCGGGGAGCTGTTTTTT. Protein sequence: CASSQYTPGELFF.

The chain couples TRBV20-1 to TRBJ2-7, with TRBD2 identical over 8 bases. Losses at the gene ends were 5 bases for V and 4 bases for J; bases not matched to a gene: 7. The germline V gene encodes CDR1 DFQATT and CDR2 SNEGSKA (reference sequence). There are 13 residues in the CDR3. CDR3 residues: CSAGRSGSYEQYF. Here the CDR3 DNA reads TGCAGTGCTGGAAGGAGCGGGAGTTACGAGCAGTACTTC.

This clonotype was counted only a few times. This CDR3 is CASSQAGTSGGNEQFF. CDR3 nucleotide sequence: TGTGCCAGCAGCCAAGCAGGGACTAGCGGGGGGAATGAGCAGTTCTTC. The genes are TRBV4-2 and TRBJ2-1, with 15 bases identical to TRBD2. V lost 1 base to trimming and J lost 7 bases; unmatched junction nucleotides: 2. The CDR3 covers 16 residues. Germline V gene lookup returns CDR1 LGHNA and CDR2 YNFKEQ.

This clonotype was found a few times. V and J are TRBV27 and TRBJ1-1; 8 bases fit TRBD1. Germline-derived CDR1 and CDR2 are MNHEY and SMNVEV (reference sequence). J lost 7 bases, V lost 4 bases, and 8 bases had no gene match. The CDR3 is 14 amino acids. The CDR3: CASSSAGQDYEAFF. DNA for the CDR3: TGTGCCAGCAGTTCCGCGGGACAGGACTATGAAGCTTTCTTT.

CDR3 residues: CSDGTGIADTQYF. For the CDR3, the DNA is TGCAGCGACGGGACAGGGATAGCAGATACGCAGTATTTT. The rearrangement uses TRBV29-1 and TRBJ2-3, with 9 nucleotides matching TRBD1. This CDR3 is built from 13 residues. After removal of 7 bases from V and 4 bases from J, the junction contained 6 bases not matched to a gene. The germline V gene encodes CDR1 SQVTM and CDR2 ANQGSEA.

This clonotype turned up a few times. V and J are TRBV27 and TRBJ1-5; 8 bases fit TRBD1. The CDR3 has 15 amino acids. With V trimmed by 4 bases and J by 6 bases, 8 bases remained unmatched. The germline V gene encodes CDR1 MNHEY and CDR2 SMNVEV (reference sequence). The chain's CDR3 is CASSSGGPQGQPQHF. In DNA form, the CDR3 reads TGTGCCAGCAGTTCAGGGGGCCCACAGGGTCAGCCCCAGCATTTT.

This clonotype was counted ten times or more. The chain recombines TRBV7-2 with TRBJ2-1; 15 bases match TRBD2. This CDR3 region has 15 residues. V was pared by 5 bases and J by 6 bases, with 2 bases of the junction left unmatched. Looked up from germline, CDR1 is SGHTA and CDR2 is FQGNSA. For the CDR3, the DNA is TGTGCCAGCAGCCGGACTAGCGGGGGGGCCAATGAGCAGTTCTTC. Protein sequence: CASSRTSGGANEQFF.

This clonotype has a count of ten or more. The rearrangement links TRBV27 to TRBJ2-4, with D maybe TRBD1 (5 bases). From germline, CDR1 is MNHEY and CDR2 SMNVEV (reference sequence). V lost 5 bases and J 2 bases, leaving 16 bases between the germline ends. This CDR3 has 16 residues. The CDR3 here is CASSRAGSGSKNIQYF. CDR3 bases: TGTGCCAGCAGTAGAGCAGGCTCAGGGTCCAAAAACATTCAGTACTTC.

This clonotype has just a few counts. The chain recombines TRBV28 with TRBJ1-2; 8 bases match TRBD1. Trimming cost V 3 bases and J 7 bases; bases outside gene matches: 7. In germline, CDR1 is MDHEN, CDR2 SYDVKM. The CDR3 runs 14 residues. The CDR3 coding sequence is TGTGCCAGCAGTTTCATGACAGGGGCAGGTGGCTACACCTTC. Its translation: CASSFMTGAGGYTF.

Only a few counts were recorded for this clonotype. CDR3 sequence reads: CASSARVAGGNAEQYF. In DNA, the CDR3 is TGCGCCAGCAGCGCCCGTGTAGCGGGGGGTAATGCCGAGCAGTACTTC. The J gene is TRBJ2-7, the V gene TRBV5-1; 10 bases align to TRBD2. V shed 4 bases, J shed 6 bases, and the junction held 13 bases outside the gene matches. Germline V lookup: CDR1 SGHRS, CDR2 YFSETQ. The CDR3 length is 16 residues.

This clonotype was seen more than once but under ten times. This chain links TRBV21-1 with TRBJ1-1; TRBD1, the D gene given by the table, was not confirmed from the DNA. TRBV21-1 is flagged as a pseudogene. The CDR3 spans 16 residues. The CDR3 protein is CASSKQGKQMNTEAFF. The CDR3 nucleotides read TGTGCCAGCAGCAAGCAGGGGAAACAAATGAACACTGAAGCTTTCTTT.

The V gene is TRBV24-1, the J gene TRBJ1-2; tentative D call: TRBD1 (6 bases). This CDR3 is 15 amino acids long. From germline, CDR1 is KGHDR and CDR2 SFDVKD. Trimming took off 4 bases at V and 4 bases at J, with 15 bases between the two ends. CDR3 bases: TGTGCCACCAGTGACCCGAAGGGGGGGAGCTATGGCTACACCTTC. This codes for CATSDPKGGSYGYTF.

The chain's CDR3 is CASSAGLAGELFF. The CDR3 coding sequence is TGTGCCAGCAGCGCGGGACTAGCCGGGGAGCTGTTTTTT. The rearrangement uses TRBV5-4 and TRBJ2-2, with TRBD2 matching over 8 bases. The CDR3 consists of 13 residues. V lost 4 bases to trimming and J lost 6 bases; unmatched junction nucleotides: 2. Germline loops: CDR1 SGHNT, CDR2 YYREEE (reference sequence).

CDR3 sequence reads: CASSQARLAGLYEQYF. The DNA of the CDR3 is TGCGCCAGCAGCCAAGCCCGACTAGCGGGGCTCTACGAGCAGTACTTC. The chain links TRBV4-1 to TRBJ2-7; 11 bases align to TRBD2. This CDR3 contains 16 residues. V lost 1 base and J lost 3; bases outside the gene matches: 5. Germline V gene lookup returns CDR1 MGHRA and CDR2 YSYEKL.